This is a list of T cell receptor beta chains from one sample in a study of blood T cell repertoires in COVID-19. Profiling relied on immunoSEQ multiplex PCR, and the TCRdb table lists in-frame clones only, not all of them. The sample yields 190,000 or so clones, roughly 78% seen once. The sequenced sample was peripheral blood. The receptor source for this set is an elderly woman with active or convalescent COVID-19. The CDR3 runs from the conserved cysteine through the conserved F or W. The D gene is left open where the match is weak. Size is stated for part of the rows, as once, few or many counts, or as a class when the clone is expanded.

d_call clone_size j_call v_call cdr3_nt cdr3_aa
TRBD1 . TRBJ2-7 TRBV27 TGTGCCAGCAACAGACCAGGGGGCGGGGAGCAGTACTTC CASNRPGGGEQYF
TRBD1 . TRBJ2-1 TRBV12-5 TGTGCTAGTGGTTTGGTCCAGGCCCCGGGACAGGGTTATGAGCAGTTCTTC CASGLVQAPGQGYEQFF
. . TRBJ1-2 TRBV7-2 TGTGCCAGCAAGCGGGACGGGGACTATGGCTACACCTTC CASKRDGDYGYTF
TRBD1 few TRBJ1-6 TRBV19 TGTGCCAGTAGTATATTAAAGGGGACAGGGGGAGGTATGTGGAATTCACCCCTCCACTTT CASSILKGTGGGMWNSPLHF
. . TRBJ2-5 TRBV27 TGTGCCAGCAGTTTCGCAGGGGCGGTAGGAGAGACCCAGTACTTC CASSFAGAVGETQYF
. . TRBJ2-5 TRBV29-1 TGCAGCGTTGAAGTGGCAGTGAGGCGAGAGACCCAGTACTTC CSVEVAVRRETQYF
TRBD1 . TRBJ2-3 TRBV13 TGTGCCAGCAGCCGAACAGGGGTGCACACAGATACGCAGTATTTT CASSRTGVHTDTQYF
TRBD1 . TRBJ1-2 TRBV19 TGTGCCAGTAGCCCCGACAGGGTGGGGTATGGCTACACCTTC CASSPDRVGYGYTF
. . TRBJ2-1 TRBV9 TGTGCCAGCAGCGGTAGCCTCAACAGGCGCGAGCAGTTCTTC CASSGSLNRREQFF
TRBD1 . TRBJ1-2 TRBV7-9 TGTGCCAGCAGCGCCGGACAGGGTCGTGGCTACACCTTC CASSAGQGRGYTF
. . TRBJ2-3 TRBV5-1 TGCGCCAGCAGCTTGGCTCAGATCACAATCACAGATACGCAGTATTTT CASSLAQITITDTQYF
TRBD1 . TRBJ2-2 TRBV2 TGTGCCAGCACCCGACAGGGGGCGGGCACCGGGGAGCTGTTTTTT CASTRQGAGTGELFF
. . TRBJ1-1 TRBV5-1 TGCGCCAGCAGCCCCCCTAGTTTGACTGAAGCTTTCTTT CASSPPSLTEAFF
. . TRBJ1-1 TRBV14 TGTGCCAGCAGCCAGGGTCCGGGAGTGAACACTGAAGCTTTCTTT CASSQGPGVNTEAFF
TRBD2 . TRBJ2-3 TRBV4-2 TGTGCCAGCAGCCAAGAGGCGCTCAGCGGGGGCCGCACAGATACGCAGTATTTT CASSQEALSGGRTDTQYF
TRBD2 . TRBJ2-3 TRBV7-3 TGTGCCAGCAGCCCCGGAAGCGGGGGTCCTAGCACAGATACGCAGTATTTT CASSPGSGGPSTDTQYF
. . TRBJ2-3 TRBV6-5 TGTGCCACCGATCCGGGACTTCACACAGATACGCAGTATTTT CATDPGLHTDTQYF
. . TRBJ1-5 TRBV15 TGTGCCACCAGCAGAACTCACAGGGGCAATCAGCCCCAGCATTTT CATSRTHRGNQPQHF
TRBD1 . TRBJ1-1 TRBV28 TGTGCCAGCAGTTGCCCCCCGCGGACAGGGGAGAGTGAAGCTTTCTTT CASSCPPRTGESEAFF
TRBD1 few TRBJ1-3 TRBV28 TGTGCCAGCAGGACAGGGAACTCTGGAAACACCATATATTTT CASRTGNSGNTIYF
TRBD1 . TRBJ1-6 TRBV4-3 TGCGCCAGCAGCCGGGACAGGGGTATATCACCCCTCCACTTT CASSRDRGISPLHF
TRBD1 . TRBJ1-4 TRBV5-8 TGTGCCAGCAGCGACGGAACCAGGGGGAAACTGTTTTTT CASSDGTRGKLFF
. few TRBJ2-2 TRBV28 TGTGCCAGCAGGTCGTTTCGATGGGGCGACACCGGGGAGCTGTTTTTT CASRSFRWGDTGELFF
TRBD2 few TRBJ2-3 TRBV5-4 TGTGCCAGCAGCTTGAGGACTAGCGGAACAGATACGCAGTATTTT CASSLRTSGTDTQYF
. . TRBJ2-3 TRBV5-1 TGCGCCAGCAACCTGAGGGATTCTAGCACAGATACGCAGTATTTT CASNLRDSSTDTQYF
TRBD1 . TRBJ1-2 TRBV7-2 TGTGCCAGCAGCCCACAACGGACAGGGCTTGACGGCTACACCTTC CASSPQRTGLDGYTF
. . TRBJ1-2 TRBV19 TGTGCCAGTAGTATCGGAGGCAGCCATGGCTACACCTTC CASSIGGSHGYTF
TRBD2 . TRBJ2-1 TRBV11-2 TGTGCCAGCAGCTCTATACTAGCGGGGGGCCCTTTGAGTGAGCAGTTCTTC CASSSILAGGPLSEQFF
. few TRBJ1-3 TRBV7-9 TGTGCCAGCACTGGGAGGAACCCAGACACCATATATTTT CASTGRNPDTIYF
. . TRBJ2-5 TRBV5-1 TGCGCCAGCAGCTCCATGGGGGGTCCCCAAGAGACCCAGTACTTC CASSSMGGPQETQYF
TRBD2 . TRBJ2-3 TRBV10-3 TGTGCCATCAGTGATAAGGGACTAGCGCCCTTGGGGGCGGATACGCAGTATTTT CAISDKGLAPLGADTQYF
TRBD2 . TRBJ2-1 TRBV10-3 TGTGCCATCAGTGAGTTACAGACTAGCGGGGGGGCGTACAATGAGCAGTTCTTC CAISELQTSGGAYNEQFF
TRBD2 . TRBJ2-2 TRBV9 TGTGCCAGCAGTTCCCAGCTAGCGGGGGGGACCGGGGAGCTGTTTTTT CASSSQLAGGTGELFF
. . TRBJ2-4 TRBV18 TGTGCCAGCTCACCACTCGTGGGACTTAAAAACATTCAGTACTTC CASSPLVGLKNIQYF
TRBD1 once TRBJ1-3 TRBV18 TGTGCCAGCTCACCAACCGGGACAGGGTCTGGAAACACCATATATTTT CASSPTGTGSGNTIYF
TRBD1 . TRBJ1-5 TRBV19 TGTGCCAGTAGTATGACAGGGGTCAATCAGCCCCAGCATTTT CASSMTGVNQPQHF
TRBD2 . TRBJ2-7 TRBV3-1/TRBV3-2 TGTGCCAGCAGTCCCGGGACTAGCGCCTACGAGCAGTACTTC CASSPGTSAYEQYF
TRBD1 . TRBJ1-1 TRBV7-3 TGTGCCAGCAGTTTCACAGGGGCTGAAGCTTTCTTT CASSFTGAEAFF
TRBD1 . TRBJ1-1 TRBV13 TGTGCCAGCAGCGTGCGGGACAGCGTGAACACTGAAGCTTTCTTT CASSVRDSVNTEAFF
TRBD2 few TRBJ2-2 TRBV7-3 TGTGCCAGCAGCCCGACTAGCGGGGGGACCGGGGAGCTGTTTTTT CASSPTSGGTGELFF
TRBD1 . TRBJ1-2 TRBV6-5 TGTGCCAGCAGTTATGGCGGGACAGGGGGGCGAGACGGCTACACCTTC CASSYGGTGGRDGYTF
. . TRBJ2-2 TRBV9 TGTGCCAGCAGCGTAGGGTTCAACAGGGACCGCGGGGAGCTGTTTTTT CASSVGFNRDRGELFF
. few TRBJ1-1 TRBV7-9 TGTGCCAGCAGCTTCAGGGAGGGCACTGAAGCTTTCTTT CASSFREGTEAFF
. few TRBJ1-6 TRBV7-7 TGTGCCAGCAGCTTATCCAGTAATTCACCCCTCCACTTT CASSLSSNSPLHF
TRBD2 . TRBJ2-3 TRBV5-1 TGCGCCAGCAGCTTGGAGGGACTAGGTCTTTCAGATACGCAGTATTTT CASSLEGLGLSDTQYF
TRBD2 . TRBJ2-5 TRBV5-1 TGCGCCAGCAGCCTCCTAGCGGGGGGAGAGCAAGAGACCCAGTACTTC CASSLLAGGEQETQYF
TRBD1 . TRBJ1-1 TRBV29-1 TGCAGCGTGACAGGGAGTACTGAAGCTTTCTTT CSVTGSTEAFF
. . TRBJ2-1 TRBV3-1/TRBV3-2 TGTGCCAGCAGCCAAGATTCTGTGGAACGGAGGTTCTTC CASSQDSVERRFF
. . TRBJ1-5 TRBV19 TGTGCCAGCCAGGGGCCCTTTTCTAATCAGCCCCAGCATTTT CASQGPFSNQPQHF
. . TRBJ2-2 TRBV10-3 TGTGCCACCGATACAGGGTCCGGGGAGCTGTTTTTT CATDTGSGELFF
. . TRBJ1-2 TRBV18 TGTGCCAGCTCACCACCCATGAACTATGGCTACACCTTC CASSPPMNYGYTF
. . TRBJ1-1 TRBV7-2 TGTGCCAGCAGCTTAGAGTTGCGAAGCCCGGCTTTCTTT CASSLELRSPAFF
TRBD1 . TRBJ1-4 TRBV6-5 TGTGCCAGCAGTTCACCGGGACAGGGCGTCAATGAAAAACTGTTTTTT CASSSPGQGVNEKLFF
TRBD1 . TRBJ1-3 TRBV15 TGTGCCACCAGCAGAGGGGGGACAGGGTCGGCTGGAAACACCATATATTTT CATSRGGTGSAGNTIYF
TRBD1 once TRBJ2-7 TRBV28 TGTGCCAGCAGTTTCTACCCCGGGACAGCAGAACTAACGAGCTCCTACGAGCAGTACTTC CASSFYPGTAELTSSYEQYF